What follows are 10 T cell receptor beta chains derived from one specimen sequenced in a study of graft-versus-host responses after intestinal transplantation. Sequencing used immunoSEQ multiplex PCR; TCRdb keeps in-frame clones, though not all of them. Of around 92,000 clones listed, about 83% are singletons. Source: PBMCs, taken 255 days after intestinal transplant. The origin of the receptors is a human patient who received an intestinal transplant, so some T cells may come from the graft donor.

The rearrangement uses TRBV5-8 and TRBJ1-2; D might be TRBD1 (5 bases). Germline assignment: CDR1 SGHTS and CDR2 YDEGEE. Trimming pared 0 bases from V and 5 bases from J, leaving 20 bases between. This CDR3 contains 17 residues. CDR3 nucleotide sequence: TGTGCCAGCAGCTTGGCGCGTCAGAGACAGCTGATTTATGGCTACACCTTC. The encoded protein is CASSLARQRQLIYGYTF.

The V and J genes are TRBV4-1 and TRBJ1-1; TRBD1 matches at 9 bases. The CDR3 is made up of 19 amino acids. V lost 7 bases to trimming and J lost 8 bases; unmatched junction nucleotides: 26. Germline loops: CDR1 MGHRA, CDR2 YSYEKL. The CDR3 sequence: CASNRDRDVSGVMWSEAFF. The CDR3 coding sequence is TGCGCCAGCAACCGGGACAGGGACGTCTCAGGGGTTATGTGGAGCGAAGCTTTCTTT.

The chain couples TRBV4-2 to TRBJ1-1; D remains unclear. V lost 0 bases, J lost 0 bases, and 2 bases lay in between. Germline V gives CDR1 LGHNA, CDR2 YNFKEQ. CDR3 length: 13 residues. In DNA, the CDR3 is TGTGCCAGCAGCCAAGATATGAACACTGAAGCTTTCTTT. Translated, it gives CASSQDMNTEAFF.

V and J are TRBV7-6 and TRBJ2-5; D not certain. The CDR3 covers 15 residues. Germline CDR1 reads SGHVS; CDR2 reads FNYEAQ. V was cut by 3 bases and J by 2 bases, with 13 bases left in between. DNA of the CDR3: TGTGCCAGCAGCTTTGTTGAGGCGCTACAAGAGACCCAGTACTTC. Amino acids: CASSFVEALQETQYF. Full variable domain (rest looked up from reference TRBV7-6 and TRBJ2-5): GAGVSQSPRYKVTKRGQDVALRCDPISGHVSLYWYRQALGQGPEFLTYFNYEAQQDKSGLPNDRFSAERPEGSISTLTIQRTEQRDSAMYRCASSFVEALQETQYFGPGTRLLVL.

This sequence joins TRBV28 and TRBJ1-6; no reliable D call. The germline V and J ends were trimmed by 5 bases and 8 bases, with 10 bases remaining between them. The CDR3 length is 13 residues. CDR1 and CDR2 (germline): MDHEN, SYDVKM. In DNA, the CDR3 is TGTGCCAGCAGTCCTAACCTAGATTCACCCCTCCACTTT. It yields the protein CASSPNLDSPLHF. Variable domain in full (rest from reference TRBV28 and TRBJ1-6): DVKVTQSSRYLVKRTGEKVFLECVQDMDHENMFWYRQDPGLGLRLIYFSYDVKMKEKGDIPEGYSVSREKKERFSLILESASTNQTSMYLCASSPNLDSPLHFGNGTRLTVT.

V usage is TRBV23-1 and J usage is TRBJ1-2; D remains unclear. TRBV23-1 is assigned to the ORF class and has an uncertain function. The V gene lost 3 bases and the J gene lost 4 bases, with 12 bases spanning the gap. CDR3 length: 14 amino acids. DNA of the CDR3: TGCGCCAGCAGTCACAAGTTAGACCTCTATGGCTACACCTTC. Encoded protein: CASSHKLDLYGYTF.

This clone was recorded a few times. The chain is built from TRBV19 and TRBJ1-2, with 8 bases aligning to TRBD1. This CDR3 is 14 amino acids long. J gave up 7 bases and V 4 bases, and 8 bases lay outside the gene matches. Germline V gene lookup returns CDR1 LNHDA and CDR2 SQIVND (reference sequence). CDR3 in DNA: TGTGCCAGTAGTACCTCGACAGGGGCTAGTGGCTACACCTTC. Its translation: CASSTSTGASGYTF.

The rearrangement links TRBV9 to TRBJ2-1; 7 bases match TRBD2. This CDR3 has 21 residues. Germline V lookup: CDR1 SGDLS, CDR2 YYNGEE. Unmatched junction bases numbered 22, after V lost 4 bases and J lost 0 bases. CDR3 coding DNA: TGTGCCAGCAGCCCCCAGTGGGGCAGGCTCAGCGGGGTTAGCTCCTACAATGAGCAGTTCTTC. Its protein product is CASSPQWGRLSGVSSYNEQFF.

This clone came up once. CDR3 nucleotides: TGTGCCAGCAGGATTATCGGGGGCAGTGGGCCCCAGCATTTT. This codes for CASRIIGGSGPQHF. The chain is built from TRBV28 and TRBJ1-5; a weak D match, TRBD1 (6 bases). Germline assignment: CDR1 MDHEN and CDR2 SYDVKM. V was cut by 6 bases and J by 9 bases, with 18 bases left in between. This CDR3 is built from 14 residues.

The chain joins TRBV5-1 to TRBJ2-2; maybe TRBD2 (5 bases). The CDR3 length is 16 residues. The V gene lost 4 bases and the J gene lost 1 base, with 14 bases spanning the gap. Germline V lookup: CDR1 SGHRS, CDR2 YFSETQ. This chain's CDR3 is CASSHSTGRNTGELFF. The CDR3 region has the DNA TGCGCCAGCAGCCACTCTACGGGGAGGAACACCGGGGAGCTGTTTTTT.